By share of the sample, the clone carrying this T cell receptor (beta chain) is medium-sized (0.01 to 0.1%). Produced via immunoSEQ multiplex PCR; TCRdb's table is partial and in-frame only. The sample contains over a thousand clones, none of them singletons. The data belong to a study of T cells after posttransplantation cyclophosphamide. Cyclophosphamide on days +3 and +4 followed busulfan-fludarabine conditioning and a marrow graft. The CDR3 runs to 13 residues. With V trimmed by 6 bases and J by 3 bases, 6 bases remained unmatched. Germline V gene data show CDR1 as SGHRS and CDR2 as YFSETQ. Sequenced material: PBMCs, taken after an allogeneic stem cell transplant with post-transplant cyclophosphamide. The TCR sequence derives from a male patient in his thirties who received an allogeneic stem cell transplant from a related donor, was CMV-positive, and had acute GVHD only. Some T cells may be supplied by the graft donor. The chain uses TRBV5-1 and TRBJ2-7; 7 nucleotides line up with TRBD2. The CDR3 protein is CASTGDYNYEQYF. For the CDR3, the DNA is TGCGCCAGCACCGGGGACTACAACTACGAGCAGTACTTC.